Below are 18 T cell receptor beta chains sequenced from a single sample in a study of cytomegalovirus exposure and HLA in healthy donors. Sequencing used immunoSEQ multiplex PCR; TCRdb keeps in-frame clones, though not all of them. This sample has approximately 220,000 clones; about nine tenths occur once, and the top ten carry about 1%. Sequenced sample: PBMCs. Receptors were obtained from a young woman in good health and CMV-seronegative.

The chain carries TRBV27 and TRBJ2-1; 7 bases align to TRBD1. The CDR3 covers 16 residues. CDR1 is MNHEY and CDR2 is SMNVEV in the germline V gene (reference sequence). Trimming cost V 8 bases and J 0 bases; bases outside gene matches: 10. The CDR3 loop is CASGYPTGASYNEQFF. The CDR3 bases are TGTGCCAGCGGTTATCCCACAGGGGCCTCCTACAATGAGCAGTTCTTC.

The rearrangement links TRBV2 to TRBJ1-6, with 7 bases identical to TRBD1. Per the germline V gene, CDR1 is SNHLY and CDR2 is FYNNEI. V shed 4 bases, J shed 0 bases, and the junction held 3 bases outside the gene matches. The CDR3 contains 16 residues. The CDR3 spells CASSVQGRSYNSPLHF. The CDR3 DNA reads TGTGCCAGCAGTGTACAGGGGCGCTCCTATAATTCACCCCTCCACTTT.

This clone was recorded once. The chain carries TRBV28 and TRBJ1-4, with TRBD1 matching over 10 bases. J lost 7 bases, V lost 8 bases, and 4 bases had no gene match. CDR3 length: 13 residues. Germline V gene data show CDR1 as MDHEN and CDR2 as SYDVKM. The CDR3 region is CASGTGVSEKLFF. In nucleotides, the CDR3 is TGTGCCAGCGGGACAGGGGTGTCTGAAAAACTGTTTTTT.

This CDR3 is CASSFASGRWGAYEQYF. The DNA for the CDR3 is TGTGCCAGCAGTTTTGCTAGCGGGAGATGGGGAGCCTACGAGCAGTACTTC. J is TRBJ2-7 and V is TRBV27; 10 bases line up with TRBD2. The CDR3 extends over 17 amino acids. In germline, CDR1 is MNHEY, CDR2 SMNVEV (reference sequence). Trimming at V came to 3 bases and at J to 2 bases, leaving 10 bases not matched to a gene.

This clone was counted a single time. This chain uses TRBV5-1 with TRBJ2-7; TRBD1 aligns across 10 bases. The CDR3 spans 16 residues. With 4 bases clipped from V and 0 bases from J, the junction kept 7 bases outside the gene matches. Germline V gives CDR1 SGHRS, CDR2 YFSETQ. For the CDR3, the DNA is TGCGCCAGCAGCCCCCCCGGGACAGGGGTCTCCTACGAGCAGTACTTC. As protein: CASSPPGTGVSYEQYF.

This clone was seen a single time. This chain joins TRBV6-5 and TRBJ2-7, with 7 nucleotides matching TRBD1. This CDR3 contains 15 residues. CDR1 is MNHEY, CDR2 SVGAGI, per germline. Germline trimming cut 6 bases from V and 5 bases from J; bases unmatched to any gene: 13. The CDR3 sequence is CASSRGQTTFDEQYF. The CDR3 coding sequence is TGTGCCAGCAGCCGGGGACAGACGACATTCGACGAGCAGTACTTC.

J is TRBJ2-7 and V is TRBV29-1; D unclear. The CDR3 runs to 12 residues. V lost 0 bases to trimming and J lost 5 bases, with 8 bases between them. Germline-derived CDR1 and CDR2 are SQVTM and ANQGSEA. The CDR3 bases are TGCAGCGTTGAAGACCGCTACGACGAGCAGTACTTC. It specifies CSVEDRYDEQYF.

The chain carries TRBV6-5 and TRBJ2-1; 8 nucleotides match TRBD1. Losses at the gene ends were 10 bases for V and 5 bases for J; bases not matched to a gene: 4. From germline, CDR1 is MNHEY and CDR2 SVGAGI. This CDR3 has 12 residues. CDR3 residues: CATQGAHNEQFF. The CDR3 region has the DNA TGTGCCACCCAGGGGGCCCACAATGAGCAGTTCTTC.

The V call is TRBV9, the J call TRBJ2-1; 7 nucleotides align to TRBD1. The V and J ends lost 3 bases and 10 bases, in that order; junction bases with no gene match: 4. Per the germline V gene, CDR1 is SGDLS and CDR2 is YYNGEE. The CDR3 runs 12 residues. This CDR3 reads CASSGTGAEQFF. CDR3 in DNA: TGTGCCAGCAGCGGTACAGGGGCCGAGCAGTTCTTC.

This clone was counted a single time. The V call is TRBV27, the J call TRBJ2-1; no clear D. Germline V gene data show CDR1 as MNHEY and CDR2 as SMNVEV (reference sequence). Trimming took 5 bases from V and 3 from J, leaving 5 bases between them. This CDR3 is 12 amino acids long. DNA for the CDR3: TGTGCCAGCAGTCCTAACTACAATGAGCAGTTCTTC. Translating it yields CASSPNYNEQFF.

V gene TRBV11-2 combines with J gene TRBJ1-2; D might be TRBD1 (5 bases). Between the trimmed V and J ends, which lost 1 base and 5 bases, there was a span of 17 bases. This CDR3 spans 16 amino acids. CDR1 SGHAT and CDR2 FQNNGV come from the germline V gene. CDR3 residues: CASSLGQGTFGYGYTF. The CDR3 bases are TGTGCCAGCAGCTTAGGCCAGGGAACCTTCGGGTATGGCTACACCTTC.

This chain uses TRBV19 with TRBJ2-1; 7 nucleotides line up with TRBD2. V gave up 1 base and J gave up 7 bases; unmatched junction bases: 7. The CDR3 is made up of 15 amino acids. In germline, CDR1 is LNHDA, CDR2 SQIVND (reference sequence). The CDR3 region is CASSIAPGLVNEQFF. The CDR3 bases are TGTGCCAGTAGTATAGCCCCCGGACTAGTAAATGAGCAGTTCTTC.

The J gene is TRBJ2-7, the V gene TRBV29-1, with 10 bases aligning to TRBD2. CDR3 length equals 12 residues. J lost 6 bases, V lost 6 bases, and 5 bases had no gene match. Germline loops: CDR1 SQVTM, CDR2 ANQGSEA. CDR3 sequence reads: CSVVWTSGEQYF. The CDR3 DNA is TGCAGCGTGGTTTGGACTAGCGGCGAGCAGTACTTC.

This chain links TRBV11-2 with TRBJ2-7; 9 nucleotides agree with TRBD1. The J segment lost 5 bases and the V segment lost 0 bases, leaving 14 bases of the junction unmatched. The CDR3 extends over 18 amino acids. In germline, CDR1 is SGHAT, CDR2 FQNNGV. The DNA for the CDR3 is TGTGCCAGCAGCTTAGATCCTCGGGACAGGGTTATATACGACGAGCAGTACTTC. Encoded protein: CASSLDPRDRVIYDEQYF.

The V call is TRBV19, the J call TRBJ1-4, with a possible D match to TRBD1 (5 bases). The CDR3 has 14 residues. Germline V CDR1 and CDR2: LNHDA, SQIVND (reference sequence). V gave up 3 bases and J gave up 8 bases, with 13 bases separating them. This CDR3 is CASSILGGTEKLFF. The CDR3, as DNA: TGTGCCAGTAGTATTCTCGGGGGAACCGAAAAACTGTTTTTT.

The rearrangement joins TRBV19 to TRBJ2-3; 12 bases map to TRBD1. After removal of 1 base from V and 6 bases from J, the junction contained 2 bases not matched to a gene. The CDR3 loop spans 15 amino acids. Per germline, CDR1 LNHDA and CDR2 SQIVND (reference sequence). Written as DNA, the CDR3 is TGTGCCAGTAGTATAGGGGGACAGGGGGCCGATACGCAGTATTTT. Translating gives CASSIGGQGADTQYF. Full variable domain (outside the CDR3, taken from reference TRBV19 and TRBJ2-3): DGGITQSPKYLFRKEGQNVTLSCEQNLNHDAMYWYRQDPGQGLRLIYYSQIVNDFQKGDIAEGYSVSREKKESFPLTVTSAQKNPTAFYLCASSIGGQGADTQYFGPGTRLTVL.

The V call is TRBV6-4, the J call TRBJ2-1; 9 nucleotides agree with TRBD2. With 5 bases clipped from V and 0 bases from J, the junction kept 2 bases outside the gene matches. Germline values: CDR1 MRHNA, CDR2 SNTAGT. The CDR3 extends over 15 amino acids. CDR3 sequence: CASSHSGSSYNEQFF. CDR3 bases: TGTGCCAGCAGTCATAGCGGGAGCTCCTACAATGAGCAGTTCTTC.

The rearrangement uses TRBV19 and TRBJ1-1; the match to TRBD1 covers 8 bases. Germline assignment: CDR1 LNHDA and CDR2 SQIVND (reference sequence). V lost 9 bases and J lost 3; bases outside the gene matches: 12. The CDR3 spans 15 residues. The CDR3 spells CASPYDRGPHTEAFF. The CDR3 nucleotides read TGTGCCAGCCCATACGACAGGGGTCCTCACACTGAAGCTTTCTTT. Based on the CDR3 plus reference TRBV19 and TRBJ1-1, the full variable domain is DGGITQSPKYLFRKEGQNVTLSCEQNLNHDAMYWYRQDPGQGLRLIYYSQIVNDFQKGDIAEGYSVSREKKESFPLTVTSAQKNPTAFYLCASPYDRGPHTEAFFGQGTRLTVV.